This passage covers 4 T cell receptor beta chains from one sample sequenced in a study of T cells in Graves' hyperthyroidism and ophthalmopathy. The CDR3 regions of TCR beta were amplified from RNA transcripts. In the first-round RT-PCR of the TCR CDR3, the HTBI primer set was used. TCRdb independently ran MiXCR on the multiplex PCR reads; one entry per CDR3 protein. Altogether hundreds of thousands of distinct CDR3 sequences are present, less than 25% being singletons, with the ten largest covering under 35%. Sample: blood. Source of these receptors: a man aged 25 to 45 with Graves' ophthalmopathy.

The chain joins TRBV19 to TRBJ2-3; either TRBD1 or TRBD2 may fit D (5 bases each). The CDR3 covers 16 residues. Germline V lookup: CDR1 LNHDA, CDR2 SQIVND (reference sequence). V lost 3 bases and J 2 bases, leaving 15 bases between the germline ends. The CDR3 DNA is TGTGCCAGTAGTATTAGATGGGGACGGACCACAGATACGCAGTATTTT. Amino acids: CASSIRWGRTTDTQYF.

The chain uses TRBV20-1 and TRBJ2-4, with no clear D. The length of the CDR3 is 14 residues. Between the trimmed V and J ends, which lost 3 bases and 1 base, there was a span of 10 bases. CDR1 and CDR2 (germline): DFQATT, SNEGSKA (reference sequence). DNA for the CDR3: TGCAGTGCTAGGGAAGGTAGTGCCAAAAACATTCAGTACTTC. Its protein is CSAREGSAKNIQYF.

J is TRBJ2-3 and V is TRBV10-3, with TRBD1 identical over 8 bases. J was trimmed by 1 base and V by 10 bases; bases with no gene match: 4. CDR1 ENHRY and CDR2 SYGVKD come from the germline V gene. This CDR3 has 13 residues. CDR3 amino acids: CATNRGGTDTQYF. CDR3 DNA: TGTGCCACGAACAGGGGGGGCACAGATACGCAGTATTTT.

This clonotype came up many times. The V and J genes are TRBV11-1 and TRBJ2-3, with 12 positions matching TRBD2. J gave up 5 bases and V 5 bases, and 8 bases lay outside the gene matches. Germline V gene sequence: CDR1 SGHAT, CDR2 FQDESV (reference sequence). The CDR3 extends over 16 amino acids. CDR3 sequence reads: CASSQRLAGDRDTQYF. CDR3 nucleotides: TGTGCCAGCAGCCAACGACTAGCGGGAGATAGAGATACGCAGTATTTT.